This entry concerns a single TCR beta chain. The assay was immunoSEQ multiplex PCR, and TCRdb's table has in-frame clones only and misses some. The data hold around 2.1 million clones, with 93% observed a single time. This sample is part of a study of shared clonotypes between healthy human individuals. Between the trimmed V and J ends, which lost 0 bases and 7 bases, there was a span of 14 bases. Germline CDR1 SGDLS, CDR2 YYNGEE. The CDR3 is made up of 15 amino acids. CD45RO-negative cells were positively selected for CCR7, leaving out terminally differentiated effector memory CD45RA+ cells. The material sequenced was naive CD8+ T cells from PBMCs. The chain couples TRBV9 to TRBJ2-1; D gene unclear. The clonotype originates from a young man in good health. Some clones in this sample may be carry-over from other donors' samples. Here the CDR3 reads CASSVGSSSGNEQFF. The CDR3 DNA reads as TGTGCCAGCAGCGTAGGCAGTTCTTCCGGGAATGAGCAGTTCTTC.